This T cell receptor (beta chain) was sequenced in a study of T-cell memory formation after mild COVID-19. TCRdb reprocessed the 5' RACE reads with MiXCR, giving one entry per CDR3 protein. The data show 350,000 to 400,000 distinct CDR3 sequences, around 21% seen once. With V trimmed by 5 bases and J by 2 bases, 6 bases remained unmatched. The CDR3 runs to 17 residues. CDR1 and CDR2 from the germline V gene are SGHVS and FQNEAQ. Study results and limitations: Second-wave clones peaking on day 37 lacked confirmed SARS-CoV-2 specificity. Clones that shrank (day 15 to 85) were balanced CD4/CD8, whereas later expanders leaned CD4+.

Only a few counts were recorded for this clonotype. Its antigen remains unknown. The chain is built from TRBV7-8 and TRBJ2-1; 13 bases map to TRBD2. Sequencing used PBMCs or a T cell subset sorted from them (not recorded which). The clonotype originates from an adult woman who had mild COVID-19 (a few samples of this study predate the infection). Cell type and time point are not known. CDR3 amino acids: CASSPRTSGSPYNEQFF. The CDR3 region has the DNA TGTGCCAGCAGCCCGAGGACTAGCGGGAGCCCCTACAATGAGCAGTTCTTC.